The 3 T cell receptor beta chains in this list originate from one sample, sequenced in a study of T cells in women clearing cervical HPV infection. The method was immunoSEQ multiplex PCR; TCRdb's version includes in-frame clones alone and lacks a portion of them. Its listing shows approximately 31,000 clones. Sequenced sample: blood buffy coat. These receptors originate from a woman aged 18-70 years with a cervical HPV16 infection that either progressed to CIN3+ or cleared (not recorded which).

In regard to this clone: The read ends 3 residues before the CDR3 terminus; that terminus is restored from the germline J gene. The V call is TRBV5-1, the J call TRBJ1-1, with 7 bases lining up with TRBD1. V trimming: 0 bases; J trimming: 3 bases; junction bases outside the gene matches: 8. The CDR3 contains 16 residues. CDR1 and CDR2 (germline): SGHRS, YFSETQ. The CDR3 loop reads CASSLVGRGEDTEAFF. CDR3 DNA, as far as it was read: TGCGCCAGCAGCTTGGTGGGCAGGGGGGAGGACACTGAA.

Notes on this clone: The missing CDR3 end, 3 residues past where the read stops, is filled in from the germline J gene. The rearrangement joins TRBV7-3 to TRBJ2-1; 13 bases are shared with TRBD2. Germline V gives CDR1 SGHTA, CDR2 FQGTGA. This CDR3 has 15 amino acids. V was clipped by 3 bases and J by 7 bases; unmatched bases: 3. CDR3 DNA, as far as it was read: TGTGCCAGCAGCTTGGGGACTAGCGGGATAAATGAG. It specifies CASSLGTSGINE. The whole CDR3 sequence is CASSLGTSGINEQFF.

With respect to this clone: Read data end 3 residues before the CDR3 end; the end is taken from the germline J gene. The chain employs TRBV14 and TRBJ1-1; possible D gene TRBD1, 5 bases. Per the germline V gene, CDR1 is SGHDN and CDR2 is FVKESK. There are 15 residues in the CDR3. V gave up 2 bases and J gave up 0 bases, with 10 bases separating them. The sequenced CDR3 bases are TGTGCCAGCAGCCAATACGGACACTTGAACACTGAA. Protein: CASSQYGHLNTE. The whole CDR3 sequence reads CASSQYGHLNTEAFF.